This T cell receptor (beta chain) is from a study of PD-1 blockade in classical Hodgkin lymphoma. The CDR3 totals 16 residues. From germline, CDR1 is MGHDK and CDR2 SYGVNS. The V end was cut by 1 base, the J end by 8 bases, with 18 bases between. This clone was observed once. As yet, its antigen is unknown. Time point denoted: cycle 4 day 1 (C4D1), after more than 5 weeks of nivolumab. All patients relapsed after autologous stem cell transplantation, and brentuximab vedotin exposure varied. Study-level findings and limits: The origin of the repertoire differences remains undefined, with disease activity or prior therapy as possible causes. Patients newly diagnosed and complete responders had comparable baseline diversity.

The data were produced by immunoSEQ multiplex PCR, yet TCRdb's version contains in-frame clones alone and is incomplete. This table holds tens of thousands of clones, roughly 73% found once. The receptor comes from a human donor with classical Hodgkin lymphoma. The specimen comprised peripheral blood mononuclear cells (PBMCs), sampled before the fourth cycle of nivolumab. The chain employs TRBV25-1 and TRBJ2-1, with D maybe TRBD1 (5 bases). Here the CDR3 DNA reads TGTGCCAGCAGTGAATGGGGAAAAGGGGTCCTAGATGAGCAGTTCTTC. Its protein product is CASSEWGKGVLDEQFF.